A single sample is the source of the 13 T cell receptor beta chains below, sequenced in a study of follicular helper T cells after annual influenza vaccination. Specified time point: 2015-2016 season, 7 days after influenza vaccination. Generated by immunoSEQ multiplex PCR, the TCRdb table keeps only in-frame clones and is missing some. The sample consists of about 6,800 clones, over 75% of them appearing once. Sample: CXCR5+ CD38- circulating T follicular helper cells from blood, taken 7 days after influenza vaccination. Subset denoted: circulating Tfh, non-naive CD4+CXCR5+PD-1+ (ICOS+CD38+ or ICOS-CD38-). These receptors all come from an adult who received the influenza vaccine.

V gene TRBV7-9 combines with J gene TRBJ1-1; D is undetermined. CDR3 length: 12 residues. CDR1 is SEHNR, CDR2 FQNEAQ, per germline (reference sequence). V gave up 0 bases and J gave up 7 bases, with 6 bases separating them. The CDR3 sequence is CASSLARGEAFF. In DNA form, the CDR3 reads TGTGCCAGCAGCTTAGCGCGGGGTGAAGCTTTCTTT.

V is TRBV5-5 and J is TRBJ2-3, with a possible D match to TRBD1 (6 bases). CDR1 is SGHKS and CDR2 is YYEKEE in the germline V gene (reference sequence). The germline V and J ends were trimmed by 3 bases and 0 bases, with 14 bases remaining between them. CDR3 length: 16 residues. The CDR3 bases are TGTGCCAGCAGCTCCGGACAGCCCCTGAGCACAGATACGCAGTATTTT. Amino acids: CASSSGQPLSTDTQYF.

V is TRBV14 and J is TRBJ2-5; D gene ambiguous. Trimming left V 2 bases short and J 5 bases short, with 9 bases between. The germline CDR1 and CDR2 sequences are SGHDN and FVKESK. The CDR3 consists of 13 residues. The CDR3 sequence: CASSQFLGETQYF. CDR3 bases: TGTGCCAGCAGCCAATTTCTCGGCGAGACCCAGTACTTC.

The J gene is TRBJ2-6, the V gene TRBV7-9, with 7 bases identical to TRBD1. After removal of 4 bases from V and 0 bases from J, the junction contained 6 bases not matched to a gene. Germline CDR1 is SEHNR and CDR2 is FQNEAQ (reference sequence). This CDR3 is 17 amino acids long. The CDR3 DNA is TGTGCCAGCAGCTCCACAGGGGCTACCTCTGGGGCCAACGTCCTGACTTTC. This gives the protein CASSSTGATSGANVLTF.

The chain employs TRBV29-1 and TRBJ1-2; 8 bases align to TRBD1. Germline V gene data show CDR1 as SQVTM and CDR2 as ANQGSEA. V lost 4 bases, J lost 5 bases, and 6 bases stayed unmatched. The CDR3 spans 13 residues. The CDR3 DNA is TGCAGCGTTGGGGCAGGGGGCGAATATGGCTACACCTTC. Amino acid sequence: CSVGAGGEYGYTF.

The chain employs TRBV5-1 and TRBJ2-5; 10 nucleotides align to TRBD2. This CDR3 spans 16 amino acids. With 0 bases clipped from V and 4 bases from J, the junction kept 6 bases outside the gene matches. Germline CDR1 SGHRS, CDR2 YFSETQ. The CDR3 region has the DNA TGCGCCAGCAGCTTGGACGTAGCGGGAGGAGGAGAGACCCAGTACTTC. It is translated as CASSLDVAGGGETQYF. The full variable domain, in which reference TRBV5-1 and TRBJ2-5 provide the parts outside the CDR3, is KAGVTQTPRYLIKTRGQQVTLSCSPISGHRSVSWYQQTPGQGLQFLFEYFSETQRNKGNFPGRFSGRQFSNSRSEMNVSTLELGDSALYLCASSLDVAGGGETQYFGPGTRLLVL.

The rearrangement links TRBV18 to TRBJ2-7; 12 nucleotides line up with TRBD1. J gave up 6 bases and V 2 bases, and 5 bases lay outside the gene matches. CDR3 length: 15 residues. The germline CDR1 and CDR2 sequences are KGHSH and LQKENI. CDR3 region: CASSPWGTGGSEQYF. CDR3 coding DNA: TGTGCCAGCTCACCATGGGGGACAGGGGGCTCCGAGCAGTACTTC.

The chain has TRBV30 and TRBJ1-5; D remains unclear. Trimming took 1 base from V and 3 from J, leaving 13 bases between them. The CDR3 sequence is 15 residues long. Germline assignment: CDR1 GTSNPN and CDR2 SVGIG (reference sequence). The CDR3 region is CAWSGKGIFNQPQHF. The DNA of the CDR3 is TGTGCCTGGAGTGGTAAAGGGATATTCAATCAGCCCCAGCATTTT. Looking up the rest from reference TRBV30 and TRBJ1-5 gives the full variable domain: SQTIHQWPATLVQPVGSPLSLECTVEGTSNPNLYWYRQAAGRGLQLLFYSVGIGQISSEVPQNLSASRPQDRQFILSSKKLLLSDSGFYLCAWSGKGIFNQPQHFGDGTRLSIL.

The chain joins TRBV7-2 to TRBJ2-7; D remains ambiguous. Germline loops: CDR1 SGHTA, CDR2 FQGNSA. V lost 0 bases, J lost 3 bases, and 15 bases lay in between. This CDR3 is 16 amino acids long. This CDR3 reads CASSLAGSLTFYEQYF. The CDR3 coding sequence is TGTGCCAGCAGCTTAGCGGGTAGCCTTACCTTCTACGAGCAGTACTTC.

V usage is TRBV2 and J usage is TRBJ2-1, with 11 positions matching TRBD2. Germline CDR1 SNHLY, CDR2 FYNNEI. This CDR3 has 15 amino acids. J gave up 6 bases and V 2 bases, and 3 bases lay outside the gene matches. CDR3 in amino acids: CASSELAGGPNEQFF. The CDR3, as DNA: TGTGCCAGCAGTGAATTAGCGGGAGGGCCCAATGAGCAGTTCTTC.

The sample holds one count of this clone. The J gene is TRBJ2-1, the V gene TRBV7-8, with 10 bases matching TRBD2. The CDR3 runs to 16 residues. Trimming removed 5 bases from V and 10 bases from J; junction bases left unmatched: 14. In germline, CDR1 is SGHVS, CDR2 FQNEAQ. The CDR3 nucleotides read TGTGCCAGCAGCCCGGGGACGGGACTAGCGTTTTACGAGCAGTTCTTC. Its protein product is CASSPGTGLAFYEQFF.

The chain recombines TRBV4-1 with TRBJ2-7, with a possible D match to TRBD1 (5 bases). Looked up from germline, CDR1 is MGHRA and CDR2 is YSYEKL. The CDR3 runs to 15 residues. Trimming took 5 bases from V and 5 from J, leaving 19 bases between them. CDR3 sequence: CASSKGISIWDEQYF. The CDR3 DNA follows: TGCGCCAGCAGCAAGGGGATCTCCATTTGGGACGAGCAGTACTTC.

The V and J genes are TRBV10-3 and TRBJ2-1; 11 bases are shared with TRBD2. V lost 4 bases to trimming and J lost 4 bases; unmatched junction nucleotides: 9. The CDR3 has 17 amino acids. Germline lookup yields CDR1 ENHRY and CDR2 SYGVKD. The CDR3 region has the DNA TGTGCCATCAGTGGCGGCTGGTCTAGCGGGGGGTACAATGAGCAGTTCTTC. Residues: CAISGGWSSGGYNEQFF.